The 5 T cell receptor beta chains below come from one sample, sequenced in a study of OX40 agonist ivuxolimab in advanced cancers. The table came from immunoSEQ multiplex PCR; TCRdb's copy has only in-frame clones and leaves some out. The sample has under 85,000 clones; 80% to 90% are singletons. The sequencing used CD4+ or CD8+ T cells sorted from blood, collected in a trial of the OX40 agonist ivuxolimab. All receptors come from an adult with an advanced solid tumor such as melanoma, head and neck, liver or kidney cancer.

The chain recombines TRBV7-2 with TRBJ1-3, with 7 bases that match TRBD1. Germline CDR1 reads SGHTA; CDR2 reads FQGNSA. Germline trimming cut 4 bases from V and 4 bases from J; bases unmatched to any gene: 1. CDR3 length: 13 amino acids. The CDR3 coding sequence is TGTGCCAGCAGCTCGGACAGGGGAAACACCATATATTTT. It codes for CASSSDRGNTIYF.

In this sample, this clone turned up once. This rearrangement joins TRBV30 to TRBJ2-5; 8 bases map to TRBD2. The DNA end is more similar to TRBJ2-7, so the J call may be wrong. CDR1 is GTSNPN, CDR2 SVGIG, per germline (reference sequence). CDR3 length equals 12 residues. The CDR3 DNA follows: TGTGCCTTCACGAGCGGGAGAGGCGAGCAGTACTTC. Its translation: CAFTSGRGEQYF.

This chain joins TRBV6-6 and TRBJ2-3, with D tentatively TRBD1 (5 bases). Germline assignment: CDR1 MNHNY and CDR2 SVGAGI (reference sequence). Trimming removed 6 bases at V and 3 bases at J, with 13 bases between. The CDR3 is 14 amino acids. The CDR3 loop reads CASSLDQGTDTQYF. In DNA, the CDR3 is TGTGCCAGCAGCCTAGATCAGGGTACAGATACGCAGTATTTT.

V is TRBV2 and J is TRBJ1-1; D not resolved. CDR1 is SNHLY, CDR2 FYNNEI, per germline. V shed 7 bases and J shed 1 base, with 13 bases lying between them. The CDR3 spans 14 residues. The DNA of the CDR3 is TGTGCCAGCATCTCGGGGAGAGCGAACACTGAAGCTTTCTTT. Encoded protein: CASISGRANTEAFF.

The V call is TRBV5-1, the J call TRBJ2-3, with D unresolved. Trimming left V 7 bases short and J 2 bases short, with 14 bases between. The CDR3 has 14 amino acids. Germline CDR1 SGHRS, CDR2 YFSETQ. The CDR3 coding sequence is TGCGCCAGCTCTCCCGGAGCGTTCACAGATACGCAGTATTTT. Its translation: CASSPGAFTDTQYF.